The present TCR beta chain was sequenced within a study of blood T cell repertoires in COVID-19. Repertoires were generated with immunoSEQ multiplex PCR, while TCRdb's copy carries only in-frame clones and drops some. This sample has roughly 300,000 clones; 65% to 90% occur once, and the top ten carry less than 11%. V was cut by 4 bases and J by 5 bases, with 20 bases left in between. Germline lookup yields CDR1 SGHVS and CDR2 FQNEAQ. CDR3 size: 16 residues. This chain connects TRBV7-8 to TRBJ1-1; D may be TRBD1 (6 bases). Sequenced: PBMCs or T cells enriched from blood (not recorded which). This sequence was found in a woman aged 18-29 years who had recovered from COVID-19. The CDR3 spells CASSSYGGAVDTEAFF. CDR3 nucleotide sequence: TGTGCCAGCAGCTCATATGGGGGGGCGGTAGATACTGAAGCTTTCTTT.